Listed below are T cell receptor beta chains from one sample, sequenced in a study of spatial heterogeneity in lung cancer. TCRdb processed the 5' RACE reads anew with MiXCR; each CDR3 protein has one entry. Altogether around 40,000 distinct CDR3 sequences are present, approximately 6.3% being singletons, with the ten largest covering 11%. The specimen was PBMCs, collected at surgery. These receptors all come from a male donor with early-stage non-small cell lung cancer. The conserved cysteine and the conserved F or W are not part of the CDR3 here.

v_gene: TRBV29-1; CDR3aa: SANTLTEAF
v_gene: TRBV27; CDR3aa: ASSSAYRGYSPLH
v_gene: TRBV7-2; CDR3aa: ASSLHRPSTDTQY
v_gene: TRBV12-3/TRBV12-4; CDR3aa: ASRLPGNSAEQF
v_gene: TRBV20-1; CDR3aa: SAGPSNWGEQY
v_gene: TRBV5-1; CDR3aa: ASSNTGVNYGYT
v_gene: TRBV15; CDR3aa: ATSRPTSGGWNEQF
v_gene: TRBV7-9; CDR3aa: ASSAWTGRSTDTQY
v_gene: TRBV12-5; CDR3aa: ASGLWGSGNIQY
v_gene: TRBV10-1; CDR3aa: ASSDRGHGETQY
v_gene: TRBV29-1; CDR3aa: SISSNYGYT
v_gene: TRBV5-1; CDR3aa: ASSLGRLSGGSEKLF
v_gene: TRBV20-1; CDR3aa: SAREDPNTEAF
v_gene: TRBV7-3; CDR3aa: ASSPARTGVGNEQF
v_gene: TRBV11-2; CDR3aa: ASSWPAGLYNEQF
v_gene: TRBV7-2; CDR3aa: ASSLDMEKY
v_gene: TRBV30; CDR3aa: AWARGLAGGETQY
v_gene: TRBV10-1; CDR3aa: ASSGQRSGANVLT
v_gene: TRBV30; CDR3aa: AWSPGTVYNSPLH
v_gene: TRBV20-1; CDR3aa: SARGLAGGGRPDTQY
v_gene: TRBV20-1; CDR3aa: SARDRRQGGFEQY
v_gene: TRBV28; CDR3aa: ASSPPTGRQETQY
v_gene: TRBV2; CDR3aa: ASNPGGGLTDTQY
v_gene: TRBV11-2; CDR3aa: ASSLGGATNEKLF
v_gene: TRBV10-3; CDR3aa: AISPGHNTYNEQF
v_gene: TRBV11-2; CDR3aa: ASSSQQGSGNTIY
v_gene: TRBV20-1; CDR3aa: SARRQGLRVNQPQH
v_gene: TRBV20-1; CDR3aa: SVREQGPDTEAF
v_gene: TRBV6-1; CDR3aa: ASSPSLGLATYNEQF
v_gene: TRBV11-1; CDR3aa: ASSLRDSRTDTQY
v_gene: TRBV7-8; CDR3aa: ASIGGNTGELF
v_gene: TRBV11-1; CDR3aa: ASSPTGTAGNTIY
v_gene: TRBV28; CDR3aa: ASSFAGDTEAF
v_gene: TRBV18; CDR3aa: ASSPWRSPGTDTQY
v_gene: TRBV7-8; CDR3aa: ASSLTATNEKLF
v_gene: TRBV19; CDR3aa: AIDGMVEKLF
v_gene: TRBV7-8; CDR3aa: ASRKRGTDTQY